This T cell receptor beta chain emerged from a study of CD8+ T cells in alopecia areata. This clone came up a few times. Its antigen is unidentified. Findings and caveats of the study: Normal scalp had lower clonality than lesional scalp, with alopecia totalis/universalis lesions showing this most strongly.

CD4+ and CD8+ T cells were sorted from PBMCs. RNA extraction was followed by reverse transcription into cDNA, which acted as the sequencing template. Measured with immunoSEQ multiplex PCR; TCRdb has only the in-frame clones, and not every one. The profile shows 140,000 to 150,000 clones, around 58% of them singletons. This sequence was found in a human donor with alopecia areata. The source was CD4+ T cells sorted from blood, collected at week 0.

The CDR3 DNA is TGTGCCACTAGGTACGGGACTAGCGGTGGAGAGCAGTTCTTC. It is translated as CATRYGTSGGEQFF. This chain joins TRBV2 and TRBJ2-1; 11 bases are shared with TRBD2. The junction had 12 bases not matched to a gene; V was cut back by 10 bases and J by 10 bases. In germline, CDR1 is SNHLY, CDR2 FYNNEI. This CDR3 spans 14 amino acids.